This T cell receptor beta chain originates from a study of control samples from healthy donors and cancer patients. The germline gives CDR1 SGHRS, CDR2 YFSETQ. Trimming left V 0 bases short and J 5 bases short, with 14 bases between. The CDR3 is 15 amino acids. This clone has just one count. Profiled with immunoSEQ multiplex PCR; TCRdb holds only in-frame clones, not every one. The sample has around 120,000 clones; roughly nine tenths are singletons. The receptor was derived from a woman between 18 and 30 years old in good health. This chain uses TRBV5-1 with TRBJ1-2; D is unresolved. The sample consisted of blood. DNA of the CDR3: TGCGCCAGCAGCTTGGCACCCTTGGGTGGATATGGCTACACCTTC. This sequence encodes CASSLAPLGGYGYTF.